These T cell receptor beta chains were read from a single sample in a study of shared clonotypes between healthy human individuals. TCRdb's table, derived via immunoSEQ multiplex PCR, lists solely in-frame clones and lacks some. Here the sample spans some 2.1 million clones, 85% to 95% being singletons. The sample comprised naive CD4+ T cells sorted from blood. The origin of the receptors is a man aged 18 to 29 in good health. Each CDR3 is given with its conserved first and last residue. Each record gives: J gene, D gene, V gene, clone size, CDR3 protein, CDR3 DNA. A D gene is named only where the DNA matches it firmly. The size entry is marked missing in some rows and otherwise reads once, few, many or a size class.

TRBJ2-7,TRBD1,TRBV28,.,CASSSTGVHEQYF,TGTGCCAGCAGTTCGACAGGGGTCCACGAGCAGTACTTC
TRBJ2-2,.,TRBV2,.,CASSGLVANTGELFF,TGTGCCAGCAGTGGGCTGGTCGCGAACACCGGGGAGCTGTTTTTT
TRBJ1-2,TRBD1,TRBV4-3,.,CASSQTGAGYTF,TGCGCCAGCAGCCAGACAGGGGCGGGCTACACCTTC
TRBJ1-5,.,TRBV6-6,.,CASSYESNQPQHF,TGTGCCAGCAGTTACGAAAGCAATCAGCCCCAGCATTTT
TRBJ1-2,TRBD1,TRBV6-1,.,CASSEAGGYGYTF,TGTGCCAGCAGTGAGGCAGGGGGCTATGGCTACACCTTC
TRBJ2-7,.,TRBV5-5,.,CASSLDLGSIYEQYF,TGTGCCAGCAGCTTGGATTTAGGGAGCATCTACGAGCAGTACTTC
TRBJ1-1,TRBD1,TRBV2,.,CASSDRGALNTEAFF,TGTGCCAGCAGCGACAGGGGGGCGTTGAACACTGAAGCTTTCTTT
TRBJ2-3,TRBD2,TRBV12-5,.,CASAPREANTDTQYF,TGTGCTAGTGCCCCCCGGGAGGCCAACACAGATACGCAGTATTTT
TRBJ2-7,.,TRBV15,.,CATSRFEVEGSYEQYF,TGTGCCACCAGCAGATTCGAGGTGGAGGGGTCATACGAGCAGTACTTC
TRBJ1-1,.,TRBV11-2,.,CASSFRTVNTEAFF,TGTGCCAGCAGCTTCCGGACGGTGAACACTGAAGCTTTCTTT
TRBJ1-1,.,TRBV5-1,.,CASSLEGGTEAFF,TGCGCCAGCAGCTTGGAAGGGGGTACTGAAGCTTTCTTT
TRBJ1-1,.,TRBV4-3,.,CASSQDGTGNTEAFF,TGCGCCAGCAGCCAAGATGGCACTGGGAACACTGAAGCTTTCTTT
TRBJ1-1,.,TRBV7-8,.,CASSLDSEAFF,TGTGCCAGCAGCTTAGACAGTGAAGCTTTCTTT
TRBJ2-3,TRBD2,TRBV29-1,.,CSVDSLGRAADTQYF,TGCAGCGTTGACTCTCTCGGGAGGGCTGCGGATACGCAGTATTTT
TRBJ2-1,TRBD1,TRBV10-3,few,CAISAGTGSYNEQFF,TGTGCCATCAGTGCCGGGACAGGGTCCTACAATGAGCAGTTCTTC
TRBJ2-7,.,TRBV6-5,.,CASSPRGNHEQYF,TGTGCCAGCAGCCCTCGGGGGAACCACGAGCAGTACTTC
TRBJ2-7,TRBD2,TRBV10-3,.,CAISESGRVYEQYF,TGTGCCATCAGTGAGTCAGGGAGGGTCTACGAGCAGTACTTC
TRBJ1-6,.,TRBV5-6,.,CASSLMASSSYNSPLHF,TGTGCCAGCAGCTTGATGGCCAGCAGCTCCTATAATTCACCCCTCCACTTT
TRBJ1-1,.,TRBV30,.,CALLGQGGTEAFF,TGTGCGCTCCTCGGGCAGGGTGGGACTGAAGCTTTCTTT
TRBJ2-3,.,TRBV4-1,.,CASSQSGISRKDTQYF,TGCGCCAGCAGCCAATCCGGGATTTCGAGGAAAGATACGCAGTATTTT
TRBJ1-1,.,TRBV19,.,CASSIERGRPTEAFF,TGTGCCAGTAGTATAGAGAGGGGCCGGCCAACTGAAGCTTTCTTT
TRBJ2-5,.,TRBV4-1,.,CASSPMVRGGLQETQYF,TGCGCCAGCAGCCCAATGGTGCGGGGCGGTCTCCAAGAGACCCAGTACTTC
TRBJ1-3,TRBD1,TRBV10-3,.,CAISESTGEGNTIYF,TGTGCCATCAGTGAGTCGACAGGGGAAGGAAACACCATATATTTT
TRBJ1-2,.,TRBV6-5,.,CASSRTEGYGYTF,TGTGCCAGCAGCCGGACGGAGGGCTATGGCTACACCTTC
TRBJ1-4,.,TRBV11-2,.,CASSSTGRLGGEKLFF,TGTGCCAGCAGCTCAACCGGGAGACTAGGGGGGGAAAAACTGTTTTTT
TRBJ2-2,.,TRBV27,.,CASSLGTSNTGELFF,TGTGCCAGCAGTCTCGGGACCTCAAACACCGGGGAGCTGTTTTTT